This T cell receptor beta chain was documented in a study of blood T cell repertoires in COVID-19. Study in general: PBMCs, B-cell-depleted T cells, or T cells provided the cDNA or gDNA that made up the material.

V was pared by 4 bases and J by 1 base, with 10 bases between. The CDR3 totals 14 residues. Germline CDR1 and CDR2: ENHRY and SYGVKD. This clone was seen at least ten times. Produced via immunoSEQ multiplex PCR; TCRdb's table is partial and in-frame only. The sample has about 130,000 clones, around 83% seen once. Enrollees, roughly 18 to 90 years old, lived in roughly 24 US areas. Assignment of participants to cohorts was predicated upon participant-reported clinical history. Resolution of symptoms, clearance, or two negative PCRs was present in recovered Cohort 3 donors. The sequenced sample was PBMCs or T cells enriched from blood (not recorded which). The chain uses TRBV10-3 and TRBJ1-1; D gene unclear. The clonotype originates from a man between 25 and 39 years old who had recovered from COVID-19. The CDR3 loop is CAISAPAGNTEAFF. In DNA form, the CDR3 reads TGTGCCATCAGTGCTCCTGCGGGGAACACTGAAGCTTTCTTT.